The clone carrying this TCR beta chain was counted only a few times. Antigen: not known. This CDR3 is 17 amino acids long. V was pared by 4 bases and J by 6 bases, with 15 bases of the junction left unmatched. Germline-derived CDR1 and CDR2 are PRHDT and FYEKMQ (reference sequence). Investigators prepared the TCR beta libraries by applying iRepertoire HTBI primers and Arm-PCR of CDR3 regions. One entry per CDR3 protein, called by TCRdb with MiXCR from the multiplex PCR reads. The table has 300,000 to 350,000 distinct CDR3 sequences, less than 20% seen once. The data stem from a study of regulatory T cells in long-lasting Graves disease. Study-wide context: Treatment with antithyroid drugs for over 5 years, together with positive TSH receptor antibodies, meant persistent Graves' disease.

Study-level findings and limits: There were preferences for TRBV28, TRBJ1-2 and TRBJ2-5 in persistent disease.

As for time point: persistent/refractory GD, antithyroid drugs over 5 years with positive TRAb. Construction of the TCR library relied on RNA isolated from PBMCs. Specimen: peripheral blood mononuclear cells (PBMCs), collected when the disease was refractory, from a patient treated with antithyroid drugs. The V gene is TRBV13, the J gene TRBJ2-3; 8 positions match TRBD2. The origin of this receptor is a female donor with Graves disease. CDR3 nucleotide sequence: TGTGCCAGCAGCTCAGGATTAGGACTAGCTACTGGCGATACGCAGTATTTT. It translates to CASSSGLGLATGDTQYF.